Reported below is one TCR beta chain. Generated by immunoSEQ multiplex PCR, the TCRdb table keeps only in-frame clones and is missing some. The sample carries 75,000 to 95,000 clones, more than 85% recorded once. The data were obtained in a study of blood T cell repertoires in COVID-19. V shed 6 bases, J shed 0 bases, and the junction held 2 bases outside the gene matches. CDR3 length equals 15 residues. CDR1 and CDR2 from the germline V gene are KGHSH and LQKENI. The chain has TRBV18 and TRBJ2-4, with 10 nucleotides matching TRBD2. Sequenced input: peripheral blood. The receptor was derived from a man aged 60 to 75 with acute or convalescent COVID-19. This CDR3 reads CASSGTSAAKNIQYF. As DNA, the CDR3 is TGTGCCAGCTCGGGGACTAGCGCAGCCAAAAACATTCAGTACTTC.